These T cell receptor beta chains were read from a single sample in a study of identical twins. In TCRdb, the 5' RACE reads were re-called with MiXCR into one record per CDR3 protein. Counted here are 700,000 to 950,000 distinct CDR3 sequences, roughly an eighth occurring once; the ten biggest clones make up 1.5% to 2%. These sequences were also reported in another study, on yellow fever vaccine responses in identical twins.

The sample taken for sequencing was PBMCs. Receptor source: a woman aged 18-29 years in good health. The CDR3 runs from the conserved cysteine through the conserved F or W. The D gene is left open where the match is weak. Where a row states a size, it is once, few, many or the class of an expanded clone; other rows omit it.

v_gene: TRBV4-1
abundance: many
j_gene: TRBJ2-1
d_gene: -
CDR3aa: CASSQEGSGGNEQFF
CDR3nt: TGCGCCAGCAGCCAAGAGGGGTCAGGCGGGAATGAGCAGTTCTTC

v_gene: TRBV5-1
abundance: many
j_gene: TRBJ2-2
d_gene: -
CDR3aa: CASTETSSGELFF
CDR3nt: TGCGCCAGCACCGAAACATCATCCGGGGAGCTGTTTTTT

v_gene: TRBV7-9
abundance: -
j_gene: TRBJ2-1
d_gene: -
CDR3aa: CASNPSEGREQFF
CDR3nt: TGTGCCAGCAATCCGAGCGAGGGTCGGGAGCAGTTCTTC

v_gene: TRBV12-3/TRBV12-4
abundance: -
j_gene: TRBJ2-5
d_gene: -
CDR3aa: CATRAGGLRTQYF
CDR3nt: TGTGCCACCCGGGCAGGGGGACTCAGGACCCAGTACTTC

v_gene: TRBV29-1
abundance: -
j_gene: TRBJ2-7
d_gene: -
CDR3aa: CSVRLEYTYEQYF
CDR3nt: TGCAGCGTTCGCCTAGAGTATACCTACGAGCAGTACTTC

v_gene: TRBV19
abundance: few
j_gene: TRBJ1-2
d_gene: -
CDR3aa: CASSLDSNLPRGYTF
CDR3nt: TGTGCCAGTAGTCTTGATTCGAACCTACCACGAGGCTACACCTTC

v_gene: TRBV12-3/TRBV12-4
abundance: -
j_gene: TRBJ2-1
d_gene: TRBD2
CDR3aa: CASSRTSGTNEQFF
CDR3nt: TGTGCCAGCTCCCGGACTAGCGGGACCAATGAGCAGTTCTTC

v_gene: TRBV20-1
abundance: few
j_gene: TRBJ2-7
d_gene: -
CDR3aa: CSARVLGEQYF
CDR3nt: TGCAGTGCTAGAGTTTTAGGTGAGCAGTACTTC

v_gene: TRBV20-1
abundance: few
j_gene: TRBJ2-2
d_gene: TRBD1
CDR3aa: CSASGTGNTGELFF
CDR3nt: TGCAGTGCTTCCGGGACAGGAAACACCGGGGAGCTGTTTTTT

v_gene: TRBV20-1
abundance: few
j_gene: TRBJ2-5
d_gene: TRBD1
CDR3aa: CSATDRGVQETQYF
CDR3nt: TGCAGTGCCACGGACAGGGGGGTTCAAGAGACCCAGTACTTC

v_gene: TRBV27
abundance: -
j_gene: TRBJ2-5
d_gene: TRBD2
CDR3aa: CASRPGGLHQETQYF
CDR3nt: TGTGCCAGCAGACCCGGGGGGTTGCACCAAGAGACCCAGTACTTC

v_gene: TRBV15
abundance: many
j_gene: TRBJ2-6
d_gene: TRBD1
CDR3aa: CATSRAGTVANVLTF
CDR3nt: TGTGCCACCAGCAGAGCTGGGACAGTTGCCAACGTCCTGACTTTC

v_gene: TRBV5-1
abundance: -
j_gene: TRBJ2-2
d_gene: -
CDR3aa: CASRRFFVQGGTGELFF
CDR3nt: TGCGCCAGCAGAAGATTCTTCGTGCAGGGGGGCACCGGGGAGCTGTTTTTT

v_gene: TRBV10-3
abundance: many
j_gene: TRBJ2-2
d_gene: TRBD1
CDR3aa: CAISGTGNTGELFF
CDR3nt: TGTGCCATCAGTGGGACAGGAAACACCGGGGAGCTGTTTTTT

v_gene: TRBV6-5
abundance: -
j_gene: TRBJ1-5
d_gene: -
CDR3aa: CASSYSAGTEGQPQHF
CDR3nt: TGTGCCAGCAGTTACTCCGCAGGGACGGAGGGTCAGCCCCAGCATTTT

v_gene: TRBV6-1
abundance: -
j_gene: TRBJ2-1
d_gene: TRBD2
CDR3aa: CASSEREEHNEQFF
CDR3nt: TGTGCCAGCAGTGAACGGGAGGAGCACAATGAGCAGTTCTTC

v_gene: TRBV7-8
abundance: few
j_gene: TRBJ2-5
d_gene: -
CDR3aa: CASRVPQETQYF
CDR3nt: TGTGCCAGCAGAGTACCCCAAGAGACCCAGTACTTC

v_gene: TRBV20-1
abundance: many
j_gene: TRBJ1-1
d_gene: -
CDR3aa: CSARSGTFNTEAFF
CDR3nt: TGCAGTGCTAGGTCAGGGACGTTTAACACTGAAGCTTTCTTT

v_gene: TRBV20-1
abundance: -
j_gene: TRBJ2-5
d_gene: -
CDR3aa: CSAIFQETQYF
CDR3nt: TGCAGTGCTATTTTTCAAGAGACCCAGTACTTC

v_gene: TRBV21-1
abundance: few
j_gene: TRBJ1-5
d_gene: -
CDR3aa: CASGYYQPQHF
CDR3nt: TGTGCCAGCGGATACTATCAGCCCCAGCATTTT

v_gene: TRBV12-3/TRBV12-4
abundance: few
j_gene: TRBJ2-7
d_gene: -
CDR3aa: CASSYGQSYEQYF
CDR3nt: TGTGCCAGCAGCTACGGACAGAGCTACGAGCAGTACTTC